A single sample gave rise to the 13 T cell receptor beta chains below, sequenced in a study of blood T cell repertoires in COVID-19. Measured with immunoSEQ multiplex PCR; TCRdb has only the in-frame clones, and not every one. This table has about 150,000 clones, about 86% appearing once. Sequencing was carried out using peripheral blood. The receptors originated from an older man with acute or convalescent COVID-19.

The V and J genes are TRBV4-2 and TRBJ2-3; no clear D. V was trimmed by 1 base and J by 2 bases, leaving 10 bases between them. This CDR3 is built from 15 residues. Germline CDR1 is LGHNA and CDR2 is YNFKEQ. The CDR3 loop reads CASSQGQPSTDTQYF. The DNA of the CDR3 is TGTGCCAGCAGCCAAGGGCAACCATCCACAGATACGCAGTATTTT.

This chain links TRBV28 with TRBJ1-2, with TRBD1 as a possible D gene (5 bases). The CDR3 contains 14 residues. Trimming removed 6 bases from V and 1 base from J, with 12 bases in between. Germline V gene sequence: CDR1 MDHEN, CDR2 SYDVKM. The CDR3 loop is CASSPQEFNYGYTF. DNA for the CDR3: TGTGCCAGCAGCCCACAGGAATTTAACTATGGCTACACCTTC.

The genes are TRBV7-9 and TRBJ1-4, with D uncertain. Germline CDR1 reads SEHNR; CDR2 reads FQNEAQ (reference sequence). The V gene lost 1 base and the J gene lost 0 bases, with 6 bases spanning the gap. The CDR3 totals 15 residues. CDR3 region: CASSLDRTTNEKLFF. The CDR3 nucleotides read TGTGCCAGCAGCTTAGATAGAACAACTAATGAAAAACTGTTTTTT.

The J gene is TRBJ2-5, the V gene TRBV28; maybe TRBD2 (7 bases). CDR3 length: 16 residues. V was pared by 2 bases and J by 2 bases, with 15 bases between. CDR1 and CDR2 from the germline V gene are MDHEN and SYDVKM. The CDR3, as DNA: TGTGCCAGCAGTTTAGGGGGGGGCGGAACGCAAGAGACCCAGTACTTC. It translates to CASSLGGGGTQETQYF.

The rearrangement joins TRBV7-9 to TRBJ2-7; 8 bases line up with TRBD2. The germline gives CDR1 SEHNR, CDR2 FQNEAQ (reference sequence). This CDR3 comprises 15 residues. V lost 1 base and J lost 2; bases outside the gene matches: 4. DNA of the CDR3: TGTGCCAGCAGCTTAGAGCGGGAGCCCCCCTACGAGCAGTACTTC. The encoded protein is CASSLEREPPYEQYF.

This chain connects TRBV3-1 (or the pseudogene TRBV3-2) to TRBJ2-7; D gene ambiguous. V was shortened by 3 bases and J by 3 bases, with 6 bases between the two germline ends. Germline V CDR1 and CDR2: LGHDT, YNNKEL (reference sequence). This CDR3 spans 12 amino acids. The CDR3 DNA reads TGTGCCAGCAGCCAGTACTTCTACGAGCAGTACTTC. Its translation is CASSQYFYEQYF.

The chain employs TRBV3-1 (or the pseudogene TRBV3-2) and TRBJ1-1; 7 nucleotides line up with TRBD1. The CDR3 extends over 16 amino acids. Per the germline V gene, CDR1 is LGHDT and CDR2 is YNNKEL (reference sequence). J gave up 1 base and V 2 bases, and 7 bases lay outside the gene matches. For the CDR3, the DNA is TGTGCCAGCAGCCAATCCACAGGGGCGTGGAACACTGAAGCTTTCTTT. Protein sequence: CASSQSTGAWNTEAFF.

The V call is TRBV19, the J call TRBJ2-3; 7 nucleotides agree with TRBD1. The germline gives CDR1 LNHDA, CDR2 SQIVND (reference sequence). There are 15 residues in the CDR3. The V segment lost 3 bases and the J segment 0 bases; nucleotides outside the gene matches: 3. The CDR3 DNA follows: TGTGCCAGTAGTATTGGGACAGCTAGCACAGATACGCAGTATTTT. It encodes CASSIGTASTDTQYF.

The CDR3 protein is CASSQFRDREDPSTDTQYF. The DNA for the CDR3 is TGTGCCAGCAGCCAGTTCAGGGACAGGGAGGACCCAAGCACAGATACGCAGTATTTT. V is TRBV3-1 (or the pseudogene TRBV3-2) and J is TRBJ2-3; 9 bases match TRBD1. The germline gives CDR1 LGHDT, CDR2 YNNKEL (reference sequence). This CDR3 comprises 19 residues. V shed 3 bases, J shed 0 bases, and the junction held 13 bases outside the gene matches.

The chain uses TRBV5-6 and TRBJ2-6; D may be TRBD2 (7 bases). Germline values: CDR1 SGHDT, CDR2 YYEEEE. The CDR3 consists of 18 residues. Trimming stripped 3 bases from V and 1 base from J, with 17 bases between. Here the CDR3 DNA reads TGTGCCAGCAGCTCCCCGGGGGGCGCCTTATCTGGGGCCAACGTCCTGACTTTC. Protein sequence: CASSSPGGALSGANVLTF.

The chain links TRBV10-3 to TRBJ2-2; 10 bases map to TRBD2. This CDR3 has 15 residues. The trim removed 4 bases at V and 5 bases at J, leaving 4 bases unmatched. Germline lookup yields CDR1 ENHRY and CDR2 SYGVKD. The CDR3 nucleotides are TGTGCCATCAGTGTAGCTAGCGGGAGTACCGGGGAGCTGTTTTTT. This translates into CAISVASGSTGELFF.

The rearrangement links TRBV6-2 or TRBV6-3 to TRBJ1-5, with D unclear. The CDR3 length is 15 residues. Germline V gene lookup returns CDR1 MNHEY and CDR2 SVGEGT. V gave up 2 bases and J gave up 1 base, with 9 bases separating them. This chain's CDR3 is CASSYVTESNQPQHF. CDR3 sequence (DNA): TGTGCCAGCAGTTACGTCACGGAGAGCAATCAGCCCCAGCATTTT.

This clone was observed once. The CDR3 bases are TGTGCCAGCAGTTTACCCGCAGGGGTGGCCTTTTATGGCTACACCTTC. Protein product: CASSLPAGVAFYGYTF. J is TRBJ1-2 and V is TRBV28, with TRBD1 as a possible D gene (6 bases). The germline V and J ends were trimmed by 2 bases and 5 bases, with 18 bases remaining between them. Germline CDR1 and CDR2: MDHEN and SYDVKM. This CDR3 has 16 amino acids.